This record concerns one T cell receptor (beta chain) sequence. These data belong to a study of blood T cell repertoires in COVID-19. Study-wide context: Both acute and convalescent COVID-19 samples were obtained from the United States, Italy and Spain. T cells, B-cell-depleted T cells, or PBMCs supplied cDNA or gDNA.

Trimming at V came to 0 bases and at J to 6 bases, leaving 2 bases not matched to a gene. The CDR3 length is 15 residues. Germline CDR1 is PRHDT and CDR2 is FYEKMQ (reference sequence). Authors' processing steps: Quantification of nucleated cells was approximated via reference gene primer amplification. This table comes from immunoSEQ multiplex PCR, and its TCRdb copy is limited to in-frame clones, with some not included. V, J and clone size were drawn from that table, and D and trimming were deduced from the DNA. The table includes under 200,000 clones, roughly 86% detected once. The sequenced material came from peripheral blood. The rearrangement links TRBV13 to TRBJ2-1; 10 bases are a match to TRBD2. This TCR derives from a man in his fifties with active or convalescent COVID-19. The CDR3: CASSLGTSGFNEQFF. The CDR3 region has the DNA TGTGCCAGCAGCTTAGGGACTAGCGGGTTCAATGAGCAGTTCTTC.